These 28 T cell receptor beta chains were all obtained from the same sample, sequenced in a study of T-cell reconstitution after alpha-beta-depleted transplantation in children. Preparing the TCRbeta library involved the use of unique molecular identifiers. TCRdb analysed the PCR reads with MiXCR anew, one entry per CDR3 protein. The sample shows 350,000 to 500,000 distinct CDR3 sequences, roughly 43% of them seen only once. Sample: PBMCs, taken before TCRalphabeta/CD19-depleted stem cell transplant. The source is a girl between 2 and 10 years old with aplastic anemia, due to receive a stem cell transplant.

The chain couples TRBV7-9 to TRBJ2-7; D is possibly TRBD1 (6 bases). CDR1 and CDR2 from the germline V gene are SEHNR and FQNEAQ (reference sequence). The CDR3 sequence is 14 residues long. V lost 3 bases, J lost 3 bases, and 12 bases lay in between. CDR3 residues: CASSLSSQGYEQYF. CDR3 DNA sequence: TGTGCCAGCAGCTTGAGCTCACAGGGCTACGAGCAGTACTTC.

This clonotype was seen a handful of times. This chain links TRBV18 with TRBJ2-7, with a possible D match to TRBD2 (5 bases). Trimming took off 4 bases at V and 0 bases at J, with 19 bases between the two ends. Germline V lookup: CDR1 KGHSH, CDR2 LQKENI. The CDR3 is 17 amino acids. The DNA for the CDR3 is TGTGCCAGCTCACAACAGCCGGGGTCCGATGTCTCCTACGAGCAGTACTTC. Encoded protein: CASSQQPGSDVSYEQYF.

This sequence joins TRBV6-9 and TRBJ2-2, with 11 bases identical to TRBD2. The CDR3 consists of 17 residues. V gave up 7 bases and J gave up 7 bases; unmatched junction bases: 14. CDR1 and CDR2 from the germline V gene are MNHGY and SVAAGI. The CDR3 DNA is TGTGCCAGCACCTATTCGGATAGCGGGAGGGCCCTCGGGGAGCTGTTTTTT. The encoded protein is CASTYSDSGRALGELFF.

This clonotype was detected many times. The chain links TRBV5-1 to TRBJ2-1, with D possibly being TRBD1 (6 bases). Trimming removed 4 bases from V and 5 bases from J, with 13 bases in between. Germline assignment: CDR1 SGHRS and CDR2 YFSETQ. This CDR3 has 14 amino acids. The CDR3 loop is CASSREGGNNEQFF. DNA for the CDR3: TGCGCCAGCAGCCGGGAAGGGGGAAACAATGAGCAGTTCTTC.

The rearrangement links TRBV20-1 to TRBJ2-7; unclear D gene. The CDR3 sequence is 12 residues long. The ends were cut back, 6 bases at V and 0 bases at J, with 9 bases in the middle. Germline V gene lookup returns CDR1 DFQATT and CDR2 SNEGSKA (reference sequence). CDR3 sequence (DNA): TGCAGTGCCAACATCCGCTCCTACGAGCAGTACTTC. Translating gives CSANIRSYEQYF.

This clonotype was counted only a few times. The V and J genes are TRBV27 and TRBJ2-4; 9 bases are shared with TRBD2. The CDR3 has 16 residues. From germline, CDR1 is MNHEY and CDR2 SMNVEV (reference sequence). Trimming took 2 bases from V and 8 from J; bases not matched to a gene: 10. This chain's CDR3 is CASSLAGGPNWHIQYF. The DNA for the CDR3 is TGTGCCAGCAGTTTAGCGGGAGGGCCGAATTGGCACATTCAGTACTTC.

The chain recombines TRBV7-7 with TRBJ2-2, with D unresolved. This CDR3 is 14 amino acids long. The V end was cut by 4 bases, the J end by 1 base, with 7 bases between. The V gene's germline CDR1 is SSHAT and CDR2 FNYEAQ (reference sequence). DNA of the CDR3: TGTGCCAGCAGCTCAATTTTGAACACCGGGGAGCTGTTTTTT. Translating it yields CASSSILNTGELFF.

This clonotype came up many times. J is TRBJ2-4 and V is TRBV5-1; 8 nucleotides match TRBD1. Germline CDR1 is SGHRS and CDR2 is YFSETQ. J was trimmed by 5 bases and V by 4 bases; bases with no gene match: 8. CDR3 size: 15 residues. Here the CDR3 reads CASSPRLTGENIQYF. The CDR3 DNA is TGCGCCAGCAGCCCTCGCCTGACAGGGGAAAACATTCAGTACTTC.

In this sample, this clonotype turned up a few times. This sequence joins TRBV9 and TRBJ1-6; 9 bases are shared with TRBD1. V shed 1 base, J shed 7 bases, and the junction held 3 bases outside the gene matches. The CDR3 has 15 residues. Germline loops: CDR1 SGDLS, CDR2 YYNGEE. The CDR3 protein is CASSVSGTGNSPLHF. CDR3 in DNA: TGTGCCAGCAGCGTATCCGGGACAGGGAATTCACCCCTCCACTTT. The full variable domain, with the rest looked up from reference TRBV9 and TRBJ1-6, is DSGVTQTPKHLITATGQRVTLRCSPRSGDLSVYWYQQSLDQGLQFLIQYYNGEERAKGNILERFSAQQFPDLHSELNLSSLELGDSALYFCASSVSGTGNSPLHFGNGTRLTVT.

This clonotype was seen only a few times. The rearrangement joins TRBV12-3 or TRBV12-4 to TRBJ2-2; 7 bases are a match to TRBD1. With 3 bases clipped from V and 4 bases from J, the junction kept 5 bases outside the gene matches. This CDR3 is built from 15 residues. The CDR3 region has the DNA TGTGCCAGCAGTTTTAGACAGGGAATCACCGGGGAGCTGTTTTTT. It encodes CASSFRQGITGELFF.

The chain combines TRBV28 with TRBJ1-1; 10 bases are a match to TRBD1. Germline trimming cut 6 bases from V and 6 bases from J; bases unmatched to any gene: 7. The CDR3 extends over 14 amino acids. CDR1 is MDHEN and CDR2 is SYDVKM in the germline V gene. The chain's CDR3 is CASSSRQGAAEAFF. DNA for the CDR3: TGTGCCAGCAGCTCGCGACAGGGGGCAGCTGAAGCTTTCTTT.

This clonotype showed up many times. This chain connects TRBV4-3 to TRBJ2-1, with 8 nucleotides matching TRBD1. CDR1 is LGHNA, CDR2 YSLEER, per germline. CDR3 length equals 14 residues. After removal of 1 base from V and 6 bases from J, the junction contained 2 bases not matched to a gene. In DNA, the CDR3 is TGCGCCAGCAGCCAAGGACAGGGGATCAATGAGCAGTTCTTC. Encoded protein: CASSQGQGINEQFF.

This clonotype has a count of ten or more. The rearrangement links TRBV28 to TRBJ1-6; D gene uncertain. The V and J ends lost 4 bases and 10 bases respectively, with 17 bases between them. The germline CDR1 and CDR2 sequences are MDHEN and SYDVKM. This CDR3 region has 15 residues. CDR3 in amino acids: CASSSSGRAVSPLHF. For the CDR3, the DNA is TGTGCCAGCAGTTCATCGGGCCGGGCGGTGTCACCCCTCCACTTT.

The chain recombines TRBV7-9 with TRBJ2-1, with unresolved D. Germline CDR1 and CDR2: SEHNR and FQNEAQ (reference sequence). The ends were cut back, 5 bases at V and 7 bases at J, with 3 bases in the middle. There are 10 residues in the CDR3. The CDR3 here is CASSPNEQFF. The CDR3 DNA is TGTGCCAGCAGCCCGAATGAGCAGTTCTTC.

CDR3: CSAEGGSGNSYNEQFF. The CDR3 bases are TGCAGCGCCGAGGGTGGTAGCGGGAACTCCTACAATGAGCAGTTCTTC. V usage is TRBV29-1 and J usage is TRBJ2-1, with 8 bases fitting TRBD2. After removal of 7 bases from V and 0 bases from J, the junction contained 11 bases not matched to a gene. Germline values: CDR1 SQVTM, CDR2 ANQGSEA. The CDR3 is 16 amino acids.

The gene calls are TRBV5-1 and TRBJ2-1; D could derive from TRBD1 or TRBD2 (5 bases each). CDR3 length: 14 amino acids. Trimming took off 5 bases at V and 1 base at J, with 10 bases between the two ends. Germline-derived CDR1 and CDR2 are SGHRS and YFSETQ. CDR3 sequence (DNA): TGCGCCAGCAGGGGGGATTTTTCCTACAATGAGCAGTTCTTC. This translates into CASRGDFSYNEQFF.

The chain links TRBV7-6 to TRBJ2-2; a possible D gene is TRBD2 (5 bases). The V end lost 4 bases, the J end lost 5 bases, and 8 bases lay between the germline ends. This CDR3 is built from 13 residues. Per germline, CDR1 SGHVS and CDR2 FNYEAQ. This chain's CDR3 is CASSWTATGELFF. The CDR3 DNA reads TGTGCCAGCAGCTGGACTGCTACCGGGGAGCTGTTTTTT.

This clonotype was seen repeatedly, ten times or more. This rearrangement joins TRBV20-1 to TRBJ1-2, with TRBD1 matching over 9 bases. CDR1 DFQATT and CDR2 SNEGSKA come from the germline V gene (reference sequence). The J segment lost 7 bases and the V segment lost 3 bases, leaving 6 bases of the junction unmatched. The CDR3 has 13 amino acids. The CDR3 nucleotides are TGCAGTGCTAGTGACCGGGACAGGGCTGGCTACACCTTC. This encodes CSASDRDRAGYTF.

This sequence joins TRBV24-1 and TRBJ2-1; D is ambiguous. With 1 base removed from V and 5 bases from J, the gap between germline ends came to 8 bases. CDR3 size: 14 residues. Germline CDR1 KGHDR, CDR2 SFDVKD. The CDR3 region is CATSDFPRDNEQFF. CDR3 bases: TGTGCCACCAGTGATTTCCCCCGAGACAATGAGCAGTTCTTC.

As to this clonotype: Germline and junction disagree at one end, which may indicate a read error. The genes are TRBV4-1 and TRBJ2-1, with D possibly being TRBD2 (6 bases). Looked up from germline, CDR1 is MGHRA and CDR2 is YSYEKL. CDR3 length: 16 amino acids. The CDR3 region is CASSSRAGGGYNELFF. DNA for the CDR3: TGCGCCAGCAGCTCTCGAGCCGGGGGAGGTTACAATGAGCTGTTCTTC.

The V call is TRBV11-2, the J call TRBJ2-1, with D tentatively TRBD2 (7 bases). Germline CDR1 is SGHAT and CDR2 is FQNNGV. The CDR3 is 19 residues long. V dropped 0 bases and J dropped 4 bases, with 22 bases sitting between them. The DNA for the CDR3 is TGTGCCAGCAGCTTAGAAACGGGGGGCCGAATGTTGGGATACAATGAGCAGTTCTTC. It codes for CASSLETGGRMLGYNEQFF.

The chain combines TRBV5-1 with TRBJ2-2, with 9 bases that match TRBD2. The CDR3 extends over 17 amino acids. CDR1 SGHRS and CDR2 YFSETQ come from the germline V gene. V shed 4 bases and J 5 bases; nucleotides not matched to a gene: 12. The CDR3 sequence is CASSPQPGLADTGELFF. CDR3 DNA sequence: TGCGCCAGCAGCCCGCAACCGGGACTAGCTGATACCGGGGAGCTGTTTTTT. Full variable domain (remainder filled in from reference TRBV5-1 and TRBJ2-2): KAGVTQTPRYLIKTRGQQVTLSCSPISGHRSVSWYQQTPGQGLQFLFEYFSETQRNKGNFPGRFSGRQFSNSRSEMNVSTLELGDSALYLCASSPQPGLADTGELFFGEGSRLTVL.

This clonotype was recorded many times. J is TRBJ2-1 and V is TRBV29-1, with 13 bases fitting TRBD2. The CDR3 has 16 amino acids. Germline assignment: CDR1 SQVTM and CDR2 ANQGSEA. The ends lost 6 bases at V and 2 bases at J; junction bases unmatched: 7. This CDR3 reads CSVVGLAGVTYNEQFF. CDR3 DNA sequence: TGCAGCGTAGTTGGACTAGCGGGAGTCACCTACAATGAGCAGTTCTTC.

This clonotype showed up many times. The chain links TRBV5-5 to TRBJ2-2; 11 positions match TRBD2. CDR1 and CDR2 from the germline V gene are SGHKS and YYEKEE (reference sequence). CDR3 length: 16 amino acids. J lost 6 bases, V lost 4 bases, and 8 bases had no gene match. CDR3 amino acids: CASSAIAGGPPGELFF. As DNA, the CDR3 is TGTGCCAGCAGCGCGATAGCGGGAGGGCCCCCCGGGGAGCTGTTTTTT.

CDR3: CAISESRGESSTQYF. For the CDR3, the DNA is TGTGCCATCAGTGAGTCGAGGGGCGAGTCGTCTACGCAGTATTTT. The chain carries TRBV10-3 and TRBJ2-3; either TRBD1 or TRBD2 may fit D (5 bases each). Germline lookup yields CDR1 ENHRY and CDR2 SYGVKD. The germline V and J ends were trimmed by 0 bases and 8 bases, with 15 bases remaining between them. This CDR3 region has 15 residues.

CDR3 amino acids: CSARVGAGITNEQFF. In DNA, the CDR3 is TGCAGTGCTAGAGTCGGGGCGGGAATAACCAATGAGCAGTTCTTC. The V call is TRBV20-1, the J call TRBJ2-1; D is perhaps TRBD2 (6 bases). V lost 1 base to trimming and J lost 6 bases, with 16 bases between them. This CDR3 contains 15 residues. Germline values: CDR1 DFQATT, CDR2 SNEGSKA (reference sequence).

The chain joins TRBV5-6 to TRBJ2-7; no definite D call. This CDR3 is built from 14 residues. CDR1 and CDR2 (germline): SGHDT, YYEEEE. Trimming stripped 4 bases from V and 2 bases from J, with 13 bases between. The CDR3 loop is CASSAHRQTYEQYF. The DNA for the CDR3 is TGTGCCAGCAGCGCCCATCGGCAGACCTACGAGCAGTACTTC.

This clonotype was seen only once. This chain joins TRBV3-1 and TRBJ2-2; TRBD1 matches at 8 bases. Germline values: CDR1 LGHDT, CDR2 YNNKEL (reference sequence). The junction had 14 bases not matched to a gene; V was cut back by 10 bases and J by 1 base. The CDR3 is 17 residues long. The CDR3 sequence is CATCQFPGTGNTGELFF. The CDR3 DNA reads TGTGCCACCTGCCAATTTCCCGGGACAGGGAACACCGGGGAGCTGTTTTTT.